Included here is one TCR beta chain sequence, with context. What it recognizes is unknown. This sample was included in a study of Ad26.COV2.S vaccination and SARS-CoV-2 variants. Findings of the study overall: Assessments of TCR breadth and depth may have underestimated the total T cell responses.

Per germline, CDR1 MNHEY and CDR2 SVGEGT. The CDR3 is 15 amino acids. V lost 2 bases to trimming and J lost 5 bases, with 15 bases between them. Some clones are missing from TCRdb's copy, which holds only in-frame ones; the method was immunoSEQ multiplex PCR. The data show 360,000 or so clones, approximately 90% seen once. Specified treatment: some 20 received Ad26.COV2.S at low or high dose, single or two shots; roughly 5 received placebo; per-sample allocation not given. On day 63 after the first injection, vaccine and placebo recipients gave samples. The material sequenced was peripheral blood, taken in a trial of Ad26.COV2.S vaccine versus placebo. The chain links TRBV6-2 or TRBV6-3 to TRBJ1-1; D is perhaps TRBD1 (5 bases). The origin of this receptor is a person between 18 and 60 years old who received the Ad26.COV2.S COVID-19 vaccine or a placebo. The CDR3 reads CASSYEGRLKTEAFF. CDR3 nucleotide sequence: TGTGCCAGCAGTTACGAGGGGAGGTTAAAGACTGAAGCTTTCTTT.